These 16 T cell receptor beta chains originate from one sample sequenced in a study of CD4 T cells in relation to SARS-CoV-2 and coronaviruses. Antigen specificity for these receptors is unknown. The protocol was immunoSEQ multiplex PCR, while the TCRdb copy is restricted to in-frame clones and leaves out a portion. The table shows about 26,000 clones, with about 70% occurring only once. Unexposed donor CD4+ T cells date from about 2011-2019, before the COVID-19 pandemic. The cells were cultured for 10 days before CD4+ T cells were isolated. The source material was CD4+ T cells from PBMCs, cultured in vitro. The receptor set was obtained from a human donor in good health.

V is TRBV2 and J is TRBJ1-4; D call uncertain. Trimming shortened V by 4 bases and J by 7 bases, and 16 bases separated the two germline ends. This CDR3 is built from 15 residues. CDR1 SNHLY and CDR2 FYNNEI come from the germline V gene. The chain's CDR3 is CASSVQTLLGEKLFF. CDR3 in DNA: TGTGCCAGCAGTGTCCAGACTTTATTGGGTGAAAAACTGTTTTTT.

This clone is a singleton in its sample. V usage is TRBV12-5 and J usage is TRBJ2-5, with D perhaps matching TRBD1 (5 bases). Germline V lookup: CDR1 LGHNT, CDR2 FRNRAP. The V end was cut by 3 bases, the J end by 5 bases, with 10 bases between. The length of the CDR3 is 13 residues. The CDR3 spells CASGFDSRETQYF. The CDR3 nucleotides are TGTGCTAGTGGTTTCGACAGCCGCGAGACCCAGTACTTC.

This chain connects TRBV11-3 to TRBJ1-1; D is uncertain. This CDR3 contains 13 residues. V dropped 4 bases and J dropped 4 bases, with 10 bases sitting between them. CDR1 is SGHNT, CDR2 YENEEA, per germline. The CDR3 bases are TGTGCCAGCAGCTATCACAGCGGCACTGAAGCTTTCTTT. Its translation is CASSYHSGTEAFF. Full variable domain (rest looked up from reference TRBV11-3 and TRBJ1-1): EAGVVQSPRYKIIEKKQPVAFWCNPISGHNTLYWYLQNLGQGPELLIRYENEEAVDDSQLPKDRFSAERLKGVDSTLKIQPAELGDSAVYLCASSYHSGTEAFFGQGTRLTVV.

This chain joins TRBV11-2 and TRBJ2-4; D ambiguous. The V and J ends lost 1 base and 0 bases respectively, with 13 bases between them. This CDR3 is 17 amino acids long. CDR1 SGHAT and CDR2 FQNNGV come from the germline V gene. CDR3 DNA sequence: TGTGCCAGCAGCTTAGGTTCGCTCATTTTAGCCAAAAACATTCAGTACTTC. Protein sequence: CASSLGSLILAKNIQYF.

The chain joins TRBV6-5 to TRBJ1-1; D not certain. Germline V gene data show CDR1 as MNHEY and CDR2 as SVGAGI. This CDR3 has 14 residues. V was cut by 6 bases and J by 8 bases, with 19 bases left in between. CDR3 loop: CASSRPGYEKEAFF. The CDR3 region has the DNA TGTGCCAGCAGCCGTCCCGGGTACGAGAAAGAAGCTTTCTTT.

This chain uses TRBV10-3 with TRBJ1-6, with a possible D match to TRBD1 (6 bases). The ends were cut back, 3 bases at V and 9 bases at J, with 18 bases in the middle. Germline CDR1 reads ENHRY; CDR2 reads SYGVKD. This CDR3 comprises 16 residues. This chain's CDR3 is CAISEGAGETISPLHF. The CDR3 DNA sequence: TGTGCCATCAGTGAAGGAGCAGGGGAGACAATTTCACCCCTCCACTTT.

In this sample, this clone turned up a few times. The chain joins TRBV24-1 to TRBJ2-1, with 8 bases aligning to TRBD1. V was pared by 4 bases and J by 4 bases, with 11 bases of the junction left unmatched. Germline V CDR1 and CDR2: KGHDR, SFDVKD. The CDR3 loop spans 17 amino acids. The CDR3: CATSESSGTGRYNEQFF. The DNA of the CDR3 is TGTGCCACCAGTGAATCCTCCGGGACAGGAAGATACAATGAGCAGTTCTTC.

The gene calls are TRBV11-2 and TRBJ2-3, with 8 bases lining up with TRBD2. V lost 5 bases and J lost 3; bases outside the gene matches: 7. The CDR3 length is 15 residues. Germline V gene sequence: CDR1 SGHAT, CDR2 FQNNGV. The CDR3 reads CASSTPGGRTDTQYF. The CDR3 DNA reads as TGTGCCAGCAGCACCCCGGGGGGGAGGACAGATACGCAGTATTTT.

The chain couples TRBV19 to TRBJ1-5, with 10 bases fitting TRBD1. Losses at the gene ends were 5 bases for V and 2 bases for J; bases not matched to a gene: 3. Germline CDR1 is LNHDA and CDR2 is SQIVND (reference sequence). The CDR3 runs to 15 residues. Written as DNA, the CDR3 is TGTGCCAGTAGTTCCGGGACAGGGGGCAATCAGCCCCAGCATTTT. Protein sequence: CASSSGTGGNQPQHF.

The chain is built from TRBV14 and TRBJ2-5; 7 bases align to TRBD2. Germline CDR1 and CDR2: SGHDN and FVKESK. The CDR3 covers 16 residues. V gave up 3 bases and J gave up 5 bases; unmatched junction bases: 12. CDR3 DNA sequence: TGTGCCAGCAGCCACCCCCTGGGGGGGATCCGGGAGACCCAGTACTTC. Protein: CASSHPLGGIRETQYF.

The V gene is TRBV7-3, the J gene TRBJ2-5; 7 nucleotides line up with TRBD1. Germline trimming cut 4 bases from V and 2 bases from J; bases unmatched to any gene: 7. The CDR3 spans 15 residues. In germline, CDR1 is SGHTA, CDR2 FQGTGA. The CDR3 loop is CASSSGTAKQETQYF. In DNA form, the CDR3 reads TGTGCCAGCAGCTCTGGGACAGCGAAACAAGAGACCCAGTACTTC.

This clone has just a few counts. J is TRBJ1-1 and V is TRBV20-1; maybe TRBD1 (6 bases). The CDR3 has 11 amino acids. Germline CDR1 and CDR2: DFQATT and SNEGSKA (reference sequence). V was clipped by 8 bases and J by 5 bases, with 12 bases between them. The CDR3 is CSQGRGTEAFF. In nucleotides, the CDR3 is TGCAGTCAGGGGCGGGGAACTGAAGCTTTCTTT.

There are a few counts of this clone. The genes are TRBV5-5 and TRBJ1-2, with D maybe TRBD1 (5 bases). CDR1 SGHKS and CDR2 YYEKEE come from the germline V gene (reference sequence). V was cut by 3 bases and J by 3 bases, with 9 bases left in between. There are 13 residues in the CDR3. CDR3: CASSSAGDYGYTF. CDR3 DNA sequence: TGTGCCAGCAGCTCGGCGGGGGACTATGGCTACACCTTC.

V usage is TRBV11-2 and J usage is TRBJ1-5; D uncertain. Germline V gene data show CDR1 as SGHAT and CDR2 as FQNNGV. Trimming cost V 5 bases and J 0 bases, with 14 bases left between them. The CDR3 is 16 residues long. CDR3 in amino acids: CASSPAGLDSNQPQHF. CDR3 in DNA: TGTGCCAGCAGCCCGGCTGGTTTGGATAGCAATCAGCCCCAGCATTTT.

The chain combines TRBV6-4 with TRBJ2-2; no reliable D call. The CDR3 contains 13 residues. Germline CDR1 is MRHNA and CDR2 is SNTAGT. The V end was cut by 0 bases, the J end by 3 bases, with 2 bases between. The CDR3 sequence: CASSDSDTGELFF. As DNA, the CDR3 is TGTGCCAGCAGTGACTCGGACACCGGGGAGCTGTTTTTT.

The rearrangement joins TRBV10-3 to TRBJ2-7; D call uncertain. Germline CDR1 reads ENHRY; CDR2 reads SYGVKD. The CDR3 covers 14 residues. V dropped 5 bases and J dropped 0 bases, with 11 bases sitting between them. The CDR3 sequence: CAISSLGISYEQYF. The CDR3 DNA sequence: TGTGCCATCAGTTCTCTTGGGATCTCCTACGAGCAGTACTTC.